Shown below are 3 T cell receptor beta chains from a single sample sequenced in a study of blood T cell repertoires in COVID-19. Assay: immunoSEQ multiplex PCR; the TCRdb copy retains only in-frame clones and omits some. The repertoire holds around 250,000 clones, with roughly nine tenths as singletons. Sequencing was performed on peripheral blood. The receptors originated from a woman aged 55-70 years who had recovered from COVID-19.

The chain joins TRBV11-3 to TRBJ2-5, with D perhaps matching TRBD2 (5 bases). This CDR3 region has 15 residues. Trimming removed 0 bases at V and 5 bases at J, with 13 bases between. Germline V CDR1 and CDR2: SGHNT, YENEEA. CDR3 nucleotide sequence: TGTGCCAGCAGCTTAGATCGGGCTAGCTCGGAGACCCAGTACTTC. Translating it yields CASSLDRASSETQYF.

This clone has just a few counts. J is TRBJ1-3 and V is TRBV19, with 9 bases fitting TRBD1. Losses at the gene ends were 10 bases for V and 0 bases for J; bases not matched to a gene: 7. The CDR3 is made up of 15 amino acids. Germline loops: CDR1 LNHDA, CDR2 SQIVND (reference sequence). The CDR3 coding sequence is TGTGCCACCGGGACAGGGCACAACTCTGGAAACACCATATATTTT. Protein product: CATGTGHNSGNTIYF.

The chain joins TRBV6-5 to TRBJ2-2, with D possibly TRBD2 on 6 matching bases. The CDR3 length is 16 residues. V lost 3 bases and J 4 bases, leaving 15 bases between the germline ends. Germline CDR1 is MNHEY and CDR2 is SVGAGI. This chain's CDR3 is CASSYSVYSGTGELFF. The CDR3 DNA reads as TGTGCCAGCAGTTATTCAGTATATAGCGGCACCGGGGAGCTGTTTTTT.